This T cell receptor beta chain was found in a study of radiotherapy plus CTLA-4 blockade in lung cancer. Germline CDR1 is LGHNA and CDR2 is YNFKEQ. The CDR3 is made up of 17 amino acids. Trimming took 3 bases from V and 4 from J; bases not matched to a gene: 4. Sequencing was performed with immunoSEQ multiplex PCR; in TCRdb, only in-frame clones are kept and a portion is missing. The table has around 90,000 clones, roughly four fifths seen once. The source of this sequence is a human donor with non-small cell lung cancer who had stable disease on radiotherapy plus ipilimumab. The material sequenced was peripheral blood, taken from a patient treated with radiotherapy plus ipilimumab. The V call is TRBV4-2, the J call TRBJ2-1; 15 nucleotides agree with TRBD2. CDR3 sequence: CASSQPGTSGGYNEQFF. CDR3 in DNA: TGTGCCAGCAGCCAGCCCGGGACTAGCGGGGGGTACAATGAGCAGTTCTTC.